The 21 T cell receptor beta chains presented below share a single source sample, sequenced in a study of shared clonotypes between healthy human individuals (TCRdb year 2020). The method behind the library was the immunoSEQ multiplex PCR assay. The clones in this table, taken by TCRdb from immuneACCESS, are in-frame only. Not every clone is retained; where verified, under half of the shortfall comes from an unresolved V gene, and the cause of the rest is unknown. This sample holds about 2.1 million clones; around 93% were observed only once. Over 1.5% of the sample goes to the ten largest clones. CD8 naive samples were obtained by positive selection for CCR7 among CD45RO-negative cells, yielding a CD45RA+CCR7+ population from which TemRA cells were excluded. Sample: naive CD8+ T cells from PBMCs. According to the study, the label for this sample's cell subset or site signals: CD45RA+CCR7+. All receptors come from a man aged 18 to 35 in good health. Some clones in this sample may be carry-over from other donors' samples.

The chain carries TRBV19 and TRBJ2-3; 10 bases align to TRBD2. The CDR3 sequence is 23 residues long. V lost 11 bases, J lost 1 base, and 33 bases stayed unmatched. Per germline, CDR1 LNHDA and CDR2 SQIVND (reference sequence). The CDR3 DNA sequence: TGTGCCTTATGGCAGGGGGGACTAGCGACCGTTCAGCCTGAGGGTAATGGCACAGATACGCAGTATTTT. Its translation: CALWQGGLATVQPEGNGTDTQYF.

The chain links TRBV11-3 to TRBJ2-1; 7 bases agree with TRBD2. CDR1 is SGHNT and CDR2 is YENEEA in the germline V gene. The CDR3 runs 13 residues. The V segment lost 5 bases and the J segment 5 bases; nucleotides outside the gene matches: 3. DNA of the CDR3: TGTGCCAGCAGCCGGACTAGGAACAATGAGCAGTTCTTC. It specifies CASSRTRNNEQFF.

This clone was observed a single time. Here the CDR3 reads CASSLKGPHTFDEQYF. CDR3 nucleotides: TGTGCCAGCAGCCTAAAGGGCCCTCACACTTTCGACGAGCAGTACTTC. The chain recombines TRBV7-9 with TRBJ2-5; unclear D gene. The better agreement between TRBJ2-7 and the DNA end casts doubt on the J call. Germline V gives CDR1 SEHNR, CDR2 FQNEAQ (reference sequence). The CDR3 loop spans 16 amino acids.

The chain carries TRBV29-1 and TRBJ2-2; TRBD1 is a possible D gene (6 bases). V lost 7 bases and J lost 7, with 10 bases in between. The CDR3 runs to 11 residues. In germline, CDR1 is SQVTM, CDR2 ANQGSEA. The CDR3 DNA reads TGCAGCGCACAGGGCGTCGGGGAGCTGTTTTTT. This sequence encodes CSAQGVGELFF.

The rearrangement links TRBV4-3 to TRBJ2-7; TRBD1 might be the D (6 bases). CDR1 and CDR2 from the germline V gene are LGHNA and YSLEER. The CDR3 has 15 residues. V was trimmed by 3 bases and J by 3 bases, leaving 15 bases between them. Here the CDR3 reads CASSQGWDTFYEQYF. DNA for the CDR3: TGCGCCAGCAGCCAGGGATGGGACACCTTCTACGAGCAGTACTTC.

This sequence joins TRBV7-2 and TRBJ2-5; a possible D gene is TRBD1 (6 bases). The CDR3 has 16 residues. The germline gives CDR1 SGHTA, CDR2 FQGNSA. Trimming stripped 6 bases from V and 0 bases from J, with 17 bases between. CDR3 sequence: CASSAGRQGYQETQYF. CDR3 bases: TGTGCCAGCAGTGCCGGACGTCAGGGGTACCAAGAGACCCAGTACTTC. Full variable domain (remainder filled in from reference TRBV7-2 and TRBJ2-5): GAGVSQSPSNKVTEKGKDVELRCDPISGHTALYWYRQSLGQGLEFLIYFQGNSAPDKSGLPSDRFSAERTGGSVSTLTIQRTQQEDSAVYLCASSAGRQGYQETQYFGPGTRLLVL.

The rearrangement uses TRBV4-1 and TRBJ2-3, with TRBD1 matching over 7 bases. The V and J ends lost 1 base and 0 bases, in that order; junction bases with no gene match: 16. Germline CDR1 reads MGHRA; CDR2 reads YSYEKL. This CDR3 is built from 20 residues. Here the CDR3 DNA reads TGCGCCAGCAGCCAAGTTCTAGGGCAGGGTAGGGGGCTGAGCACAGATACGCAGTATTTT. Translated, it gives CASSQVLGQGRGLSTDTQYF.

The chain employs TRBV29-1 and TRBJ1-4; possible D gene TRBD1, 5 bases. V dropped 5 bases and J dropped 8 bases, with 12 bases sitting between them. Germline lookup yields CDR1 SQVTM and CDR2 ANQGSEA. The CDR3 has 12 residues. CDR3 loop: CSVWGIGEKLFF. In DNA, the CDR3 is TGCAGCGTTTGGGGGATAGGGGAAAAACTGTTTTTT.

The J gene is TRBJ2-2, the V gene TRBV6-6, with D tentatively TRBD2 (5 bases). This CDR3 contains 16 residues. Trimming cost V 2 bases and J 1 base, with 11 bases left between them. Germline V gene sequence: CDR1 MNHNY, CDR2 SVGAGI (reference sequence). CDR3 nucleotides: TGTGCCAGCAGTTACCGGGATCGGGTGAACACCGGGGAGCTGTTTTTT. Its translation is CASSYRDRVNTGELFF.

The V and J genes are TRBV9 and TRBJ2-7; TRBD1 aligns across 10 bases. The CDR3 is made up of 14 amino acids. V dropped 0 bases and J dropped 6; count of bases not matched to a gene: 3. Looked up from germline, CDR1 is SGDLS and CDR2 is YYNGEE. DNA of the CDR3: TGTGCCAGCAGCGTAGCGGGGACAGGGGTCGAGCAGTACTTC. Translation gives CASSVAGTGVEQYF.

The chain has TRBV11-2 and TRBJ2-5; tentatively, D is TRBD1 (5 bases). The CDR3 contains 16 residues. The ends were cut back, 1 base at V and 3 bases at J, with 15 bases in the middle. Germline V gene lookup returns CDR1 SGHAT and CDR2 FQNNGV. In DNA form, the CDR3 reads TGTGCCAGCAGCTTAGCGGGCCCAGGGTGGGAAGAGACCCAGTACTTC. The encoded protein is CASSLAGPGWEETQYF.

This chain joins TRBV20-1 and TRBJ1-2; D is ambiguous. CDR1 and CDR2 (germline): DFQATT, SNEGSKA (reference sequence). Deletions cut 2 bases from V and 4 bases from J, with 5 bases between. The length of the CDR3 is 11 residues. The CDR3 here is CSARQIYGYTF. The CDR3, as DNA: TGCAGTGCTAGACAGATCTATGGCTACACCTTC.

J is TRBJ2-1 and V is TRBV9; D is undetermined. The CDR3 covers 13 residues. The V gene's germline CDR1 is SGDLS and CDR2 YYNGEE. V lost 3 bases and J 4 bases, leaving 8 bases between the germline ends. This CDR3 reads CASSELVYNEQFF. In DNA form, the CDR3 reads TGTGCCAGCAGCGAGCTAGTTTACAATGAGCAGTTCTTC. The full variable domain, rest sourced from reference TRBV9 and TRBJ2-1, is DSGVTQTPKHLITATGQRVTLRCSPRSGDLSVYWYQQSLDQGLQFLIQYYNGEERAKGNILERFSAQQFPDLHSELNLSSLELGDSALYFCASSELVYNEQFFGPGTRLTVL.

The V and J genes are TRBV9 and TRBJ2-1, with 10 positions matching TRBD1. With V trimmed by 3 bases and J by 4 bases, 7 bases remained unmatched. The CDR3 consists of 16 residues. The V gene's germline CDR1 is SGDLS and CDR2 YYNGEE. The CDR3 nucleotides are TGTGCCAGCAGCGCCTTACGACAGGGGGCTTACAATGAGCAGTTCTTC. Its translation: CASSALRQGAYNEQFF.

This rearrangement joins TRBV10-3 to TRBJ2-5, with D perhaps TRBD1 or TRBD2 (7 bases each). Trimming removed 11 bases at V and 1 base at J, with 26 bases between. Looked up from germline, CDR1 is ENHRY and CDR2 is SYGVKD. This CDR3 comprises 17 residues. CDR3 in DNA: TGTGCCGTTCAGGGGGAACCTAGCGGCTACCTCCAAGAGACCCAGTACTTC. Protein sequence: CAVQGEPSGYLQETQYF.

The V and J genes are TRBV15 and TRBJ2-7; D gene uncertain. Trimming cost V 1 base and J 3 bases, with 7 bases left between them. The CDR3 length is 13 residues. CDR1 and CDR2 from the germline V gene are LNHNV and YYDKDF (reference sequence). Here the CDR3 reads CATSRVRFYEQYF. Written as DNA, the CDR3 is TGTGCCACCAGCAGAGTCCGATTCTACGAGCAGTACTTC.

The chain couples TRBV19 to TRBJ1-1; D may be TRBD1 (5 bases). The CDR3 is 18 residues long. Trimming pared 3 bases from V and 0 bases from J, leaving 20 bases between. Germline values: CDR1 LNHDA, CDR2 SQIVND (reference sequence). The CDR3 loop is CASSIRVRVVGLNTEAFF. In nucleotides, the CDR3 is TGTGCCAGTAGTATCAGGGTCAGGGTCGTCGGCCTGAACACTGAAGCTTTCTTT. The variable domain in full, completed from reference TRBV19 and TRBJ1-1, reads DGGITQSPKYLFRKEGQNVTLSCEQNLNHDAMYWYRQDPGQGLRLIYYSQIVNDFQKGDIAEGYSVSREKKESFPLTVTSAQKNPTAFYLCASSIRVRVVGLNTEAFFGQGTRLTVV.

The chain recombines TRBV7-8 with TRBJ2-3; perhaps TRBD2 as D (6 bases). The CDR3 is made up of 20 amino acids. V lost 5 bases to trimming and J lost 2 bases, with 29 bases between them. Germline CDR1 reads SGHVS; CDR2 reads FQNEAQ. This chain's CDR3 is CASSPFTAFELAEPTDTQYF. CDR3 nucleotides: TGTGCCAGCAGCCCATTTACAGCGTTTGAGTTAGCGGAGCCCACAGATACGCAGTATTTT.

The genes are TRBV5-1 and TRBJ1-1, with 7 bases matching TRBD1. The CDR3 runs to 14 residues. Looked up from germline, CDR1 is SGHRS and CDR2 is YFSETQ. V shed 0 bases and J 6 bases; nucleotides not matched to a gene: 5. The CDR3 DNA follows: TGCGCCAGCAGCTTGGGACAGGGAGGTGCTGAAGCTTTCTTT. Encoded protein: CASSLGQGGAEAFF.

This chain links TRBV7-8 with TRBJ2-7; 13 nucleotides agree with TRBD2. Trimming at V came to 4 bases and at J to 4 bases, leaving 7 bases not matched to a gene. The length of the CDR3 is 16 residues. Germline CDR1 reads SGHVS; CDR2 reads FQNEAQ. The CDR3 sequence: CASSSRTSGSVYEQYF. The CDR3, as DNA: TGTGCCAGCAGCTCCCGGACTAGCGGGAGTGTTTACGAGCAGTACTTC. The full variable domain, rest sourced from reference TRBV7-8 and TRBJ2-7, is GAGVSQSPRYKVAKRGQDVALRCDPISGHVSLFWYQQALGQGPEFLTYFQNEAQLDKSGLPSDRFFAERPEGSVSTLKIQRTQQEDSAVYLCASSSRTSGSVYEQYFGPGTRLTVT.

This chain uses TRBV7-9 with TRBJ2-3; D is undetermined. V was shortened by 6 bases and J by 10 bases, with 14 bases between the two germline ends. Germline V gene data show CDR1 as SEHNR and CDR2 as FQNEAQ (reference sequence). The length of the CDR3 is 12 residues. The DNA for the CDR3 is TGTGCCAGCAGTCTAGGCGCGAGTGCGCAGTATTTT. It translates to CASSLGASAQYF.